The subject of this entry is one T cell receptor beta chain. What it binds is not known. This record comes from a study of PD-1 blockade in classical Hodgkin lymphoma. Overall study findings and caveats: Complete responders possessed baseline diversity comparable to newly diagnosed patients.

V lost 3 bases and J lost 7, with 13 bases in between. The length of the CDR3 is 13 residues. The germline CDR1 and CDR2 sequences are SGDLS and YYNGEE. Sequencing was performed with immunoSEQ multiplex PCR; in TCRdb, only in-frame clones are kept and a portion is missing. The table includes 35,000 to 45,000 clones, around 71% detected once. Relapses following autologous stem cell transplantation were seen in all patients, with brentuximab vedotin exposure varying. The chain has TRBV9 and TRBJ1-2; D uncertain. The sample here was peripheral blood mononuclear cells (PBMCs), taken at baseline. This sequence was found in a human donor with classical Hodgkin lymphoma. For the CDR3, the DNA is TGTGCCAGCAGCGGAGACCCCCAGGTTGGCTACACCTTC. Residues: CASSGDPQVGYTF.